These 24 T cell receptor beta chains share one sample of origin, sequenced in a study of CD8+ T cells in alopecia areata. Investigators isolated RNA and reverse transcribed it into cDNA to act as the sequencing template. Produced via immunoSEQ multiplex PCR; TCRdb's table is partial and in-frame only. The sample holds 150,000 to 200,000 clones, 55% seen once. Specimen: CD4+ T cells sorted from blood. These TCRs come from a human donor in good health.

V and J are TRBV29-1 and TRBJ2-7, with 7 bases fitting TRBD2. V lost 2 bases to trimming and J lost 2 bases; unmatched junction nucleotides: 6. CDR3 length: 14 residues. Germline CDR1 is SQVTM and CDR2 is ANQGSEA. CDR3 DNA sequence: TGCAGCGTTGAAAGCACACGGGGGGCCTACGAGCAGTACTTC. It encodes CSVESTRGAYEQYF.

The CDR3 sequence is CASRKGGEDGYTF. The CDR3 DNA is TGTGCCAGCAGGAAGGGAGGGGAAGATGGCTACACCTTC. The V call is TRBV6-1, the J call TRBJ1-2; D perhaps matches TRBD1 (5 bases). This CDR3 comprises 13 residues. V was cut by 6 bases and J by 6 bases, with 14 bases left in between. Germline loops: CDR1 MNHNS, CDR2 SASEGT.

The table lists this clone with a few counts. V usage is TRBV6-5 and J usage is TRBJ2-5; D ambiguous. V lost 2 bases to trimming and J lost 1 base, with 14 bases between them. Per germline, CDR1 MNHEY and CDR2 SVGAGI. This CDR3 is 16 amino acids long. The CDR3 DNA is TGTGCCAGCAGTTACAACGCGGTAGGATTCCAAGAGACCCAGTACTTC. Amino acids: CASSYNAVGFQETQYF.

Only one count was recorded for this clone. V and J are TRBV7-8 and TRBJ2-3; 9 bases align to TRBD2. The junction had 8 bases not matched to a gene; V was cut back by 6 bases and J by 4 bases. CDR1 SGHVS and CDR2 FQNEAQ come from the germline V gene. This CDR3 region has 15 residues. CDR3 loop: CASSPPSGKPDTQYF. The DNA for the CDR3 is TGTGCCAGCAGTCCGCCTAGCGGGAAGCCAGATACGCAGTATTTT. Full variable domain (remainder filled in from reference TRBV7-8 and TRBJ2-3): GAGVSQSPRYKVAKRGQDVALRCDPISGHVSLFWYQQALGQGPEFLTYFQNEAQLDKSGLPSDRFFAERPEGSVSTLKIQRTQQEDSAVYLCASSPPSGKPDTQYFGPGTRLTVL.

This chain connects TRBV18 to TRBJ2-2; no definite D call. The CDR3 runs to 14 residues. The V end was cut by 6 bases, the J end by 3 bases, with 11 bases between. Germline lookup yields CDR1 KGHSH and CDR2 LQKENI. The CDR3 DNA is TGTGCCAGCTCCCGGTCGACGGACACCGGGGAGCTGTTTTTT. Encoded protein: CASSRSTDTGELFF.

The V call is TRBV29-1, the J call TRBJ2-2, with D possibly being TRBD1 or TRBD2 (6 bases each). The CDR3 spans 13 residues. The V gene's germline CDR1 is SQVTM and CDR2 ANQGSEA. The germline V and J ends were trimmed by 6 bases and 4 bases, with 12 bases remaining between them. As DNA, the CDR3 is TGCAGCGTCGGGGGCCTCAGCACCGGGGAGCTGTTTTTT. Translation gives CSVGGLSTGELFF.

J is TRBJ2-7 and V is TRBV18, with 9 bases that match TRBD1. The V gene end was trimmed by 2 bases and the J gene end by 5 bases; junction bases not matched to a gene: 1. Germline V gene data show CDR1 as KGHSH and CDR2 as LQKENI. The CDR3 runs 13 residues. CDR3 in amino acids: CASSPGTGNEQYF. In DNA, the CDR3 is TGTGCCAGCTCACCAGGGACAGGGAACGAGCAGTACTTC.

The CDR3 region is CASSQPMVRKNIQYF. DNA for the CDR3: TGTGCCAGCAGCCAACCCATGGTACGCAAAAACATTCAGTACTTC. The chain links TRBV28 to TRBJ2-4; D is undetermined. Trimming left V 6 bases short and J 3 bases short, with 15 bases between. CDR3 length: 15 amino acids. The germline V gene encodes CDR1 MDHEN and CDR2 SYDVKM.

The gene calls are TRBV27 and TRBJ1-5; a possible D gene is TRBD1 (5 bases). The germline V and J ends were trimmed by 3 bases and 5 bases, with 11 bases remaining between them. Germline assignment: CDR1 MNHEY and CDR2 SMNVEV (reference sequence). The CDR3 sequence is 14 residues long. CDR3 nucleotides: TGTGCCAGCAGTTTCGCGGGGGTGGATCAGCCCCAGCATTTT. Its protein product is CASSFAGVDQPQHF.

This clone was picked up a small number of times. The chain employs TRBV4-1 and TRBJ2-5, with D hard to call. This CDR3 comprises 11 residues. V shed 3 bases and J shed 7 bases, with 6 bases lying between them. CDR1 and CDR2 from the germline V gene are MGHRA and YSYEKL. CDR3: CASSQNRTQYF. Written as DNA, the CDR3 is TGCGCCAGCAGCCAGAATAGGACCCAGTACTTC.

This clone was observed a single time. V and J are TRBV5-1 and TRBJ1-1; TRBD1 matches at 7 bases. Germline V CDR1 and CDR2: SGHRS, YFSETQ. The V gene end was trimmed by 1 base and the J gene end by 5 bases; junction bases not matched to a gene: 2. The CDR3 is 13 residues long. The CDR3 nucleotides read TGCGCCAGCAGCTTGACAGGGGTGACTGAAGCTTTCTTT. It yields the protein CASSLTGVTEAFF.

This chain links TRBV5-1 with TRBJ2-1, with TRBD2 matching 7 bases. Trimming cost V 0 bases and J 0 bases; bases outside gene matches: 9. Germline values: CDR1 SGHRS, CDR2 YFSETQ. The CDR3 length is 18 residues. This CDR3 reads CASSLEASGYNSYNEQFF. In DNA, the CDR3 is TGCGCCAGCAGCTTGGAGGCTAGCGGATATAACTCCTACAATGAGCAGTTCTTC.

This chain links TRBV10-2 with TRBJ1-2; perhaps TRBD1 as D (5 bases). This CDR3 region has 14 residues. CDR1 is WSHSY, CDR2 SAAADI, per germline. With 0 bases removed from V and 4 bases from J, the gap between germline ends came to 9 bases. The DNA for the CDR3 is TGCGCCAGCAGTGAGTCGGGACGGAGCTATGGCTACACCTTC. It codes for CASSESGRSYGYTF.

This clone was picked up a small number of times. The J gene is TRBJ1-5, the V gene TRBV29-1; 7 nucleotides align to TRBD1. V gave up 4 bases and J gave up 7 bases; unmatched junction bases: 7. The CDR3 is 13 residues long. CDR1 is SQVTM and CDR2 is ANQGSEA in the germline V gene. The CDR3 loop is CSVVRGDGQPQHF. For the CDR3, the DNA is TGCAGCGTTGTCAGGGGGGACGGGCAGCCCCAGCATTTT. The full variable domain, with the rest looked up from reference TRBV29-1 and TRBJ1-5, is SAVISQKPSRDICQRGTSLTIQCQVDSQVTMMFWYRQQPGQSLTLIATANQGSEATYESGFVIDKFPISRPNLTFSTLTVSNMSPEDSSIYLCSVVRGDGQPQHFGDGTRLSIL.

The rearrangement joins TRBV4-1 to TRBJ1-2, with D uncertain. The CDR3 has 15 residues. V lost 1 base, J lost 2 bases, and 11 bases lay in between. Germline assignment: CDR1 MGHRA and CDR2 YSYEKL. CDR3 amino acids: CASSQANQENYGYTF. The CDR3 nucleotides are TGCGCCAGCAGCCAAGCCAACCAGGAAAACTATGGCTACACCTTC.

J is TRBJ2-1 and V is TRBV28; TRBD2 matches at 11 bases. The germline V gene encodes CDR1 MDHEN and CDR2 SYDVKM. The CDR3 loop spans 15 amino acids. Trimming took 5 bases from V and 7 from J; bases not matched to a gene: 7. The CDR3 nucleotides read TGTGCCAGCAGTCCTTGGACTAGCGGGCTAAATGAGCAGTTCTTC. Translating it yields CASSPWTSGLNEQFF.

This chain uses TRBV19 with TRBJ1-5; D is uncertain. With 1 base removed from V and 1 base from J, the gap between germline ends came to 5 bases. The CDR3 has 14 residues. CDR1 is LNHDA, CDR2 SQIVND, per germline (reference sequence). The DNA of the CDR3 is TGTGCCAGTAGTATAGTGGGGAGCAATCAGCCCCAGCATTTT. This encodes CASSIVGSNQPQHF.

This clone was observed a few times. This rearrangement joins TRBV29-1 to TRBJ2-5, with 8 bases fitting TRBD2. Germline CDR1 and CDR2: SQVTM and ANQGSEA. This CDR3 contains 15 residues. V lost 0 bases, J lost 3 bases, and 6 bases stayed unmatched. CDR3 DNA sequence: TGCAGCGTTGAAGACGGACTAGCATCGGAAGAGACCCAGTACTTC. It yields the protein CSVEDGLASEETQYF.

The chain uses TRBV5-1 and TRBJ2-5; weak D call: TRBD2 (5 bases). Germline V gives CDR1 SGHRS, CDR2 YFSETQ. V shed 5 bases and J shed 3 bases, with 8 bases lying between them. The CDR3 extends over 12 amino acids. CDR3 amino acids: CASREAEETQYF. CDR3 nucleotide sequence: TGCGCCAGCAGGGAGGCGGAAGAGACCCAGTACTTC.

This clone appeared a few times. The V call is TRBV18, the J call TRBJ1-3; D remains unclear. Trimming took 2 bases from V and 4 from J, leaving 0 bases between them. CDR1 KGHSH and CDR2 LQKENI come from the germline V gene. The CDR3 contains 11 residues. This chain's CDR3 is CASSPGNTIYF. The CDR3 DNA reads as TGTGCCAGCTCACCAGGAAACACCATATATTTT. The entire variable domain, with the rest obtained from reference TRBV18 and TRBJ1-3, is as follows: NAGVMQNPRHLVRRRGQEARLRCSPMKGHSHVYWYRQLPEEGLKFMVYLQKENIIDESGMPKERFSAEFPKEGPSILRIQQVVRGDSAAYFCASSPGNTIYFGEGSWLTVV.

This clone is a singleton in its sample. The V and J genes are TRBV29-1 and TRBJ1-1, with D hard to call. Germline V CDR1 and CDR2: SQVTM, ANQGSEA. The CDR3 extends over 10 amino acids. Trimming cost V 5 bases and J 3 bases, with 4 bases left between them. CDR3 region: CSVRDTEAFF. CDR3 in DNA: TGCAGCGTTAGGGACACTGAAGCTTTCTTT.

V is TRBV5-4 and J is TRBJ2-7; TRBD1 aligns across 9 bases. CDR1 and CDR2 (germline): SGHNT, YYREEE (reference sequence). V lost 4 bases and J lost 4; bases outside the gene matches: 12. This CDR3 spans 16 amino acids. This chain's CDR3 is CASSAGQGRLQYEQYF. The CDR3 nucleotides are TGTGCCAGCAGCGCGGGACAGGGAAGACTACAGTACGAGCAGTACTTC. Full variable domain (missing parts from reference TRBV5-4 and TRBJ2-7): ETGVTQSPTHLIKTRGQQVTLRCSSQSGHNTVSWYQQALGQGPQFIFQYYREEENGRGNFPPRFSGLQFPNYSSELNVNALELDDSALYLCASSAGQGRLQYEQYFGPGTRLTVT.

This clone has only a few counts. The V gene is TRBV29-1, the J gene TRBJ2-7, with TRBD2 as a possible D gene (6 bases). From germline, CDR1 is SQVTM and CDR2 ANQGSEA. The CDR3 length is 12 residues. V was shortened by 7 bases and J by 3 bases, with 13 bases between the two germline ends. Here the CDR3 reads CSGRDANYEQYF. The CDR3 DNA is TGCAGCGGGCGGGACGCGAACTACGAGCAGTACTTC.

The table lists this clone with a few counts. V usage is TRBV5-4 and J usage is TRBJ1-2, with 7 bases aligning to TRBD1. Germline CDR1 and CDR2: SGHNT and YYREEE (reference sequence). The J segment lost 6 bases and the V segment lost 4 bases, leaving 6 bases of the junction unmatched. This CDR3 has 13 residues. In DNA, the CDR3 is TGTGCCAGCAGCCCGAGGGGGCGGGATGGCTACACCTTC. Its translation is CASSPRGRDGYTF.